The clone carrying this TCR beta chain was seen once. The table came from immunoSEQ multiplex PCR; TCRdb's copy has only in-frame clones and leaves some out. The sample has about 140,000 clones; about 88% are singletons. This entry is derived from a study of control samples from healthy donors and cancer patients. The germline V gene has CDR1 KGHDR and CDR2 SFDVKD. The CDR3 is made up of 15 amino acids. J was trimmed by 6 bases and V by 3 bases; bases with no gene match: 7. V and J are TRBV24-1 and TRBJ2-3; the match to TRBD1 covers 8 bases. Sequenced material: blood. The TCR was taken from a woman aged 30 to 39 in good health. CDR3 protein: CATSDPRTGKDTQYF. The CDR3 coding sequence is TGTGCCACCAGTGATCCACGGACAGGGAAGGATACGCAGTATTTT.